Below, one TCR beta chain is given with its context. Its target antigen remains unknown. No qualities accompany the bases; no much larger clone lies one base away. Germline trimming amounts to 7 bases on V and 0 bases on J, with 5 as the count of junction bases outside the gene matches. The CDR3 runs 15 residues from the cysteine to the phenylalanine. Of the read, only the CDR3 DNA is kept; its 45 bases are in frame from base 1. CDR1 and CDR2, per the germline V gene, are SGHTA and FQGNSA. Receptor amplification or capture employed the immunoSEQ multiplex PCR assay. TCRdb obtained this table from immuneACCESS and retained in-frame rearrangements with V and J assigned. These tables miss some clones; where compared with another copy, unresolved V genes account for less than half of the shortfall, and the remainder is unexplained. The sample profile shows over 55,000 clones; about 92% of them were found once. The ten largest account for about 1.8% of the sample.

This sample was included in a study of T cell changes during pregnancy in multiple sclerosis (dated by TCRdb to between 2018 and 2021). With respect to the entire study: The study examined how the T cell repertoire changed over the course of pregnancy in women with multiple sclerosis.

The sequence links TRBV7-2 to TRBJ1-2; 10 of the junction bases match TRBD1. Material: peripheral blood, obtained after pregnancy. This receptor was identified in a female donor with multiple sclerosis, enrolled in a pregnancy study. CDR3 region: CASNTGTGANYGYTF. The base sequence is TGTGCCAGCAACACCGGGACAGGGGCTAACTATGGCTACACCTTC. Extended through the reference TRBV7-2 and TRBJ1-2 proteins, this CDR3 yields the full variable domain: GAGVSQSPSNKVTEKGKDVELRCDPISGHTALYWYRQSLGQGLEFLIYFQGNSAPDKSGLPSDRFSAERTGGSVSTLTIQRTQQEDSAVYLCASNTGTGANYGYTFGSGTRLTVV.